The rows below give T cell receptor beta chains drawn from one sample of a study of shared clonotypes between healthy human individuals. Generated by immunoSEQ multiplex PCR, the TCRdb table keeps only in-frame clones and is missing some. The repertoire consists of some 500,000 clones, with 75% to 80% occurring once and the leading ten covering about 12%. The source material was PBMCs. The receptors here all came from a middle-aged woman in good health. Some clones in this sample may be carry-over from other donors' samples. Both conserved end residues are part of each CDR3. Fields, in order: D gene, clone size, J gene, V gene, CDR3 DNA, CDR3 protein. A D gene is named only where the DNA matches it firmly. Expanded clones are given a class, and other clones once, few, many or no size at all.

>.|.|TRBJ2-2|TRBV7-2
TGTGCCAGCAGCTTCGACAGGGAGGTCACCGGGGAGCTGTTTTTT
CASSFDREVTGELFF
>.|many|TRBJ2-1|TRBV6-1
TGTGCCAGCAGTGTGCAACCCTACCGGGACAACAATGAGCAGTTCTTC
CASSVQPYRDNNEQFF
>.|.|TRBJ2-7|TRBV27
TGTGCCAGCAGTTGGCGGAGCTCCTACGAGCAGTACTTC
CASSWRSSYEQYF
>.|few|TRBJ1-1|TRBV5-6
TGTGCCAGCAGTCTTGATATGAACACTGAAGCTTTCTTT
CASSLDMNTEAFF
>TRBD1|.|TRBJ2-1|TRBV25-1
TGTGCCAGCAGTGGGGGACAGGGGGCTTACAATGAGCAGTTCTTC
CASSGGQGAYNEQFF
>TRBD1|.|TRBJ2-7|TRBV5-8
TGTGCCAGCAGCCAGGGACAGTCCTACGAGCAGTACTTC
CASSQGQSYEQYF
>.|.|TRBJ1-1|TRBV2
TGTGCCAGCAGGTTGGGGCCCGAGGCCCAAGCTTTCTTT
CASRLGPEAQAFF
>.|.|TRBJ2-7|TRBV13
TGTGCCAGCAGCTCCCCATTCTCGGGCCACGAGCAGTACTTC
CASSSPFSGHEQYF
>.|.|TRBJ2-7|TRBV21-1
TGTGCCAGCAGCAAAGATCCGGGCCTTAGGGTCCTCTATCAGTACTTC
CASSKDPGLRVLYQYF
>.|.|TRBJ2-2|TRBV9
TGTGCCAGCTCCTTTCGGATGAACACCGGGGAGCTGTTTTTT
CASSFRMNTGELFF
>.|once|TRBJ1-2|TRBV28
TGTGCCAGCAGTCCGAGGATGGGGACGAGTAGTGGTGGCTACACCTTC
CASSPRMGTSSGGYTF
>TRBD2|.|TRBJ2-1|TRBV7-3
TGTGCCAGCGGGACTAGCGGGGGGAATGAGCAGTTCTTC
CASGTSGGNEQFF
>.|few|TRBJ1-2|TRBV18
TGTGCCAGCTCTCCAACAGGGTTGGATGGCTACACCTTC
CASSPTGLDGYTF
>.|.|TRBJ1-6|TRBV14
TGTGCCAGCAGCTTGGCCCTGGATAATCCACCCCTCCACTTT
CASSLALDNPPLHF
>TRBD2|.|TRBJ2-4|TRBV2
TGTGCCAGCAGTGCCCGGGGCGGGAGAACTCAGGTGGGAGCCAAAAACATTCAGTACTTC
CASSARGGRTQVGAKNIQYF
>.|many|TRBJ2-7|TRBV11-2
TGTGCCAGCAGCTTAGATCGATTATTTTACGAGCAGTACTTC
CASSLDRLFYEQYF
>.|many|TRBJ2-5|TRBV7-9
TGTGCCAGCAGCTTAGTCCTCCAGGAGACCCAGTACTTC
CASSLVLQETQYF
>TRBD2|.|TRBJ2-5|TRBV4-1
TGCGCCAGCAGCCAAGCTAGCGGGAGGTCAGAGACCCAGTACTTC
CASSQASGRSETQYF
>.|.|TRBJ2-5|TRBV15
TGTGCCACCAGCCCAGGGCTGGAGACCCAGTACTTC
CATSPGLETQYF
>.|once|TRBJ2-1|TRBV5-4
TGTGCCAGCAGCCCGAAGTCCCCCCCATACAATGAGCAGTTCTTC
CASSPKSPPYNEQFF
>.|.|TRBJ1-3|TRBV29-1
TGCAGCGGGCTGACAGACGGAAACACCATATATTTT
CSGLTDGNTIYF
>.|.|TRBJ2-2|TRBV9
TGTGCCAGCAGCGTACGAGGGGAAACCGGGGAGCTGTTTTTT
CASSVRGETGELFF
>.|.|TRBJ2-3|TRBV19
TGTGCCAGTAGTCCCCGCGGACGGACCGATACGCAGTATTTT
CASSPRGRTDTQYF
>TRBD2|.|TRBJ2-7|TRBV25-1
TGTGCCAGCAGTGAAACAGGAATGATGGCGGGAGGTTTCGGCGAGCAGTACTTC
CASSETGMMAGGFGEQYF
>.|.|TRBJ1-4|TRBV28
TGTGCCAGCAGACACACTAATGAAAAACTGTTTTTT
CASRHTNEKLFF
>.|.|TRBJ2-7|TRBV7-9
TGTGCCAGCAGCTATAGTAATACCTACGAGCAGTACTTC
CASSYSNTYEQYF
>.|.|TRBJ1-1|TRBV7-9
TGTGCCATGTCTTTTACGGAGAACACTGAAGCTTTCTTT
CAMSFTENTEAFF
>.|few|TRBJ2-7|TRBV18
TGTGCCAGCTCACCACCATCCAGATACGGGGGTAACGAGCAGTACTTC
CASSPPSRYGGNEQYF
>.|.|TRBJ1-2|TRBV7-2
TGTGCCAGCAGCCCCTATGACAGAGGTGAAGGCTACACCTTC
CASSPYDRGEGYTF